Listed here is a single TCR beta chain. Its antigen is unknown. Expansion with viral peptide pools was applied to antigen-specific CD4+ T cells by the ViraFEST assay prior to sequencing. Cells that had been cultured for roughly ten days were the source of isolated CD4+ T cells. Infection dated between March and December 2020, before the Alpha, Beta and Delta variants reached the United States. The data originate from a study of vaccination effects on CD4 cells after COVID-19. The data were produced by immunoSEQ multiplex PCR, yet TCRdb's version contains in-frame clones alone and is incomplete. In the table there are around 46,000 clones, approximately 70% of which are singletons. The receptor was derived from a human donor who had a prior SARS-CoV-2 infection. The specimen comprised CD4+ T cells from PBMCs cultured with a peptide pool, sampled before COVID-19 vaccination.

The CDR3 region is CASSFFRQETQYF. The CDR3 coding sequence is TGTGCCAGCAGTTTCTTCAGACAAGAGACCCAGTACTTC. V usage is TRBV12-3 or TRBV12-4 and J usage is TRBJ2-5, with no clear D. The CDR3 length is 13 residues. The V end was cut by 3 bases, the J end by 2 bases, with 7 bases between.